What follows are 22 T cell receptor beta chains derived from one specimen sequenced in a study of shared clonotypes between healthy human individuals (dated by TCRdb to between 2020 and 2021). Libraries were made using the immunoSEQ multiplex PCR assay. TCRdb mirrors the immuneACCESS table, restricted to in-frame sequences. Some clones are absent from its copies; in checked studies, under half trace to an unresolved V gene, and the reason for the others is unknown. Recorded for this sample are around 450,000 clones; 79% of them occurred a single time. Around 13% of the sample rests with the top ten. The sequenced sample was PBMCs. The receptors shown here come from a woman between 40 and 55 years old in good health. Some clones in this sample may be carry-over from other donors' samples.

This clone occurred many times. V usage is TRBV18 and J usage is TRBJ1-4; D may be TRBD1 (5 bases). This CDR3 has 14 amino acids. Germline V gene lookup returns CDR1 KGHSH and CDR2 LQKENI. The ends were cut back, 3 bases at V and 8 bases at J, with 13 bases in the middle. The CDR3 sequence: CASSPDAGGEKLFF. As DNA, the CDR3 is TGTGCCAGCTCACCTGACGCCGGGGGGGAAAAACTGTTTTTT.

The chain links TRBV28 to TRBJ2-2; possible D gene TRBD1, 6 bases. V was cut by 6 bases and J by 2 bases, with 13 bases left in between. The germline V gene has CDR1 MDHEN and CDR2 SYDVKM. CDR3 size: 15 residues. The CDR3 protein is CASRGRDTNTGELFF. In DNA, the CDR3 is TGTGCCAGCAGGGGTCGGGACACCAACACCGGGGAGCTGTTTTTT.

This clone was recorded a few times. The V gene is TRBV2, the J gene TRBJ1-5; D is uncertain. The CDR3 covers 12 residues. Trimming removed 3 bases from V and 7 bases from J, with 7 bases in between. From germline, CDR1 is SNHLY and CDR2 FYNNEI. The CDR3 region has the DNA TGTGCCAGCAGTGAGTGGGAGCAGCCCCAGCATTTT. Residues: CASSEWEQPQHF.

The rearrangement links TRBV6-1 to TRBJ2-2; D call uncertain. The length of the CDR3 is 15 residues. The germline V gene has CDR1 MNHNS and CDR2 SASEGT. The V end was cut by 5 bases, the J end by 3 bases, with 13 bases between. The CDR3 DNA sequence: TGTGCCAGCAGTCCCGCGAAGACCGACACCGGGGAGCTGTTTTTT. It yields the protein CASSPAKTDTGELFF.

The chain has TRBV5-1 and TRBJ2-3; 11 nucleotides line up with TRBD2. CDR1 SGHRS and CDR2 YFSETQ come from the germline V gene. The junction had 6 bases not matched to a gene; V was cut back by 0 bases and J by 3 bases. The CDR3 runs to 17 residues. CDR3: CASSLVPLAGGTDTQYF. For the CDR3, the DNA is TGCGCCAGCAGCTTGGTCCCGCTAGCGGGAGGAACAGATACGCAGTATTTT.

J is TRBJ2-7 and V is TRBV30; D unresolved. Trimming cost V 0 bases and J 1 base, with 7 bases left between them. CDR1 and CDR2 from the germline V gene are GTSNPN and SVGIG (reference sequence). The CDR3 is 13 residues long. The CDR3 bases are TGTGCCTGGAGTGTCCTAGGGTCCTACGAGCAGTACTTC. Translating gives CAWSVLGSYEQYF. The whole variable domain, filled in from reference TRBV30 and TRBJ2-7, reads SQTIHQWPATLVQPVGSPLSLECTVEGTSNPNLYWYRQAAGRGLQLLFYSVGIGQISSEVPQNLSASRPQDRQFILSSKKLLLSDSGFYLCAWSVLGSYEQYFGPGTRLTVT.

This CDR3 reads CASSEYLAGVTDTQYF. The CDR3 DNA reads as TGTGCCAGCAGTGAATACCTAGCGGGAGTAACAGATACGCAGTATTTT. The chain is built from TRBV25-1 and TRBJ2-3; 10 nucleotides align to TRBD2. V was pared by 0 bases and J by 3 bases, with 3 bases of the junction left unmatched. Germline values: CDR1 MGHDK, CDR2 SYGVNS. The CDR3 length is 16 residues.

The chain joins TRBV2 to TRBJ2-7, with 14 positions matching TRBD2. Germline values: CDR1 SNHLY, CDR2 FYNNEI. This CDR3 has 15 amino acids. V shed 6 bases, J shed 6 bases, and the junction held 7 bases outside the gene matches. CDR3 in DNA: TGTGCCAGCAGAGCGGGACTAGCGGGAGTGGGCGAGCAGTACTTC. Its translation: CASRAGLAGVGEQYF.

J is TRBJ2-1 and V is TRBV27; weak D call: TRBD2 (5 bases). CDR1 and CDR2 from the germline V gene are MNHEY and SMNVEV (reference sequence). This CDR3 region has 14 residues. V was trimmed by 2 bases and J by 5 bases, leaving 10 bases between them. CDR3 coding DNA: TGTGCCAGCAGTTTAGTACTAGTTGACAATGAGCAGTTCTTC. It yields the protein CASSLVLVDNEQFF.

This clone was recorded only once. The chain employs TRBV7-2 and TRBJ2-7, with a weak D call TRBD2 (6 bases). V was shortened by 5 bases and J by 6 bases, with 14 bases between the two germline ends. This CDR3 is built from 13 residues. CDR1 SGHTA and CDR2 FQGNSA come from the germline V gene. The chain's CDR3 is CASSDRRAPEQYF. CDR3 in DNA: TGTGCCAGCAGCGATCGGAGGGCCCCCGAGCAGTACTTC.

This chain links TRBV18 with TRBJ2-5; a possible D gene is TRBD1 (5 bases). This CDR3 is built from 14 residues. CDR1 and CDR2 from the germline V gene are KGHSH and LQKENI. V shed 3 bases and J shed 2 bases, with 10 bases lying between them. CDR3 protein: CASSPLGRQETQYF. The CDR3 DNA reads as TGTGCCAGCTCACCTTTGGGGCGACAAGAGACCCAGTACTTC.

This chain joins TRBV7-9 and TRBJ2-6; D could derive from TRBD1 or TRBD2 (6 bases each). CDR1 and CDR2 from the germline V gene are SEHNR and FQNEAQ (reference sequence). There are 15 residues in the CDR3. The V end was cut by 5 bases, the J end by 2 bases, with 10 bases between. The CDR3 coding sequence is TGTGCCAGCAGCCTGGGGGGCACTGGGGCCAACGTCCTGACTTTC. Amino acids: CASSLGGTGANVLTF.

In its sample, this clone was seen a few times. The V gene is TRBV4-2, the J gene TRBJ1-2, with 7 nucleotides matching TRBD1. The germline gives CDR1 LGHNA, CDR2 YNFKEQ. CDR3 length: 13 residues. The V segment lost 6 bases and the J segment 4 bases; nucleotides outside the gene matches: 5. The CDR3 is CASRRQGSYGYTF. In nucleotides, the CDR3 is TGTGCCAGCAGACGACAGGGAAGCTATGGCTACACCTTC.

This sequence joins TRBV27 and TRBJ1-2; 9 nucleotides agree with TRBD1. The ends lost 7 bases at V and 2 bases at J; junction bases unmatched: 11. The CDR3 length is 16 residues. Germline V gene sequence: CDR1 MNHEY, CDR2 SMNVEV (reference sequence). CDR3 nucleotide sequence: TGTGCCAGCACCTCTAGGGGGACAGGGAGCAACTATGGCTACACCTTC. It codes for CASTSRGTGSNYGYTF.

This clone appeared a few times. This CDR3 reads CASSPGLAADTQYF. DNA of the CDR3: TGTGCCAGCAGCCCGGGACTAGCCGCAGATACGCAGTATTTT. This chain connects TRBV6-4 to TRBJ2-3, with TRBD2 matching 9 bases. Per the germline V gene, CDR1 is MRHNA and CDR2 is SNTAGT. V lost 6 bases to trimming and J lost 4 bases; unmatched junction nucleotides: 5. CDR3 size: 14 residues.

This chain connects TRBV15 to TRBJ2-7; D not certain. The CDR3 spans 13 residues. Trimming pared 6 bases from V and 1 base from J, leaving 10 bases between. Looked up from germline, CDR1 is LNHNV and CDR2 is YYDKDF (reference sequence). CDR3 in DNA: TGTGCCACCAGTCAATTTGGGTCCTACGAGCAGTACTTC. It codes for CATSQFGSYEQYF.

V gene TRBV19 combines with J gene TRBJ2-5; the D call may be TRBD1 or TRBD2 (5 bases each). V gave up 1 base and J gave up 7 bases, with 13 bases separating them. Germline V gene data show CDR1 as LNHDA and CDR2 as SQIVND (reference sequence). The CDR3 is 14 amino acids. The CDR3 here is CASSIGGSTGTQYF. In DNA, the CDR3 is TGTGCCAGTAGTATAGGAGGGAGTACAGGGACCCAGTACTTC.

V and J are TRBV28 and TRBJ1-1; TRBD1 matches at 8 bases. Germline values: CDR1 MDHEN, CDR2 SYDVKM. V was clipped by 6 bases and J by 0 bases; unmatched bases: 9. The CDR3 covers 16 residues. The CDR3 DNA is TGTGCCAGCAGGGCCGGGACAGGCCTCATGAACACTGAAGCTTTCTTT. This encodes CASRAGTGLMNTEAFF.

The chain carries TRBV27 and TRBJ2-5; D is possibly TRBD1 or TRBD2 (6 bases each). CDR1 and CDR2 from the germline V gene are MNHEY and SMNVEV (reference sequence). This CDR3 contains 13 residues. The germline V and J ends were trimmed by 8 bases and 4 bases, with 14 bases remaining between them. CDR3 in amino acids: CASAGGGGETQYF. As DNA, the CDR3 is TGTGCCAGCGCGGGTGGAGGGGGAGAGACCCAGTACTTC.

This rearrangement joins TRBV11-2 to TRBJ2-7; D is uncertain. The CDR3 runs to 11 residues. The V gene's germline CDR1 is SGHAT and CDR2 FQNNGV. V was pared by 5 bases and J by 6 bases, with 8 bases between. Here the CDR3 reads CASSQLTEQYF. CDR3 DNA: TGTGCCAGCAGCCAACTGACCGAGCAGTACTTC.

This clone turned up a few times. As DNA, the CDR3 is TGTGCCAGCAGCGAGTGGGGACTAGCGGGAGAGGGAGATACGCAGTATTTT. Translation gives CASSEWGLAGEGDTQYF. The rearrangement joins TRBV9 to TRBJ2-3; 14 nucleotides match TRBD2. Germline V gives CDR1 SGDLS, CDR2 YYNGEE. The CDR3 extends over 17 amino acids. V was clipped by 3 bases and J by 5 bases; unmatched bases: 8. Supplemented by reference TRBV9 and TRBJ2-3, the full variable domain reads DSGVTQTPKHLITATGQRVTLRCSPRSGDLSVYWYQQSLDQGLQFLIQYYNGEERAKGNILERFSAQQFPDLHSELNLSSLELGDSALYFCASSEWGLAGEGDTQYFGPGTRLTVL.

The chain carries TRBV6-1 and TRBJ2-2; possible D gene TRBD1, 5 bases. This CDR3 is 14 amino acids long. Germline CDR1 is MNHNS and CDR2 is SASEGT. V was shortened by 6 bases and J by 7 bases, with 15 bases between the two germline ends. The CDR3 nucleotides are TGTGCCAGCAGACCCTTTTGGGGCAACGGGGAGCTGTTTTTT. It specifies CASRPFWGNGELFF.